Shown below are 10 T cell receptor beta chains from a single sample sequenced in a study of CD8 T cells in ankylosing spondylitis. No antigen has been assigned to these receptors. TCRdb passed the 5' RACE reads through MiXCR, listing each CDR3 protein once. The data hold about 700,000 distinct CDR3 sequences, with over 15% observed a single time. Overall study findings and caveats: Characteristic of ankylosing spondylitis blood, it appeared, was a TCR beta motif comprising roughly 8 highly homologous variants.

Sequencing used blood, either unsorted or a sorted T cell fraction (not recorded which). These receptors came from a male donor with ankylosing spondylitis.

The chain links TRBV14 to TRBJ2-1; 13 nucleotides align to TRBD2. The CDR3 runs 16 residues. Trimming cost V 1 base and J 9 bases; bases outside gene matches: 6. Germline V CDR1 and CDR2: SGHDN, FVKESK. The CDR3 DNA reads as TGTGCCAGCAGCCAAGGGGGACTAGCGGGATTAGGTGAGCAGTTCTTC. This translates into CASSQGGLAGLGEQFF.

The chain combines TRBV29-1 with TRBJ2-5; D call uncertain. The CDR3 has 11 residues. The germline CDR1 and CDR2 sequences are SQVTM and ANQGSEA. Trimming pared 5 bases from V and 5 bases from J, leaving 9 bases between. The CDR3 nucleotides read TGCAGCGTTAGGCGTGGTGAGACCCAGTACTTC. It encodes CSVRRGETQYF.

In nucleotides, the CDR3 is TGTGCCAGCAAAAGTCCCCCGGGGCTTGAGCAGTTCTTC. This encodes CASKSPPGLEQFF. This chain uses TRBV6-5 with TRBJ2-1, with D tentatively TRBD1 or TRBD2 (5 bases each). This CDR3 has 13 amino acids. V lost 7 bases to trimming and J lost 9 bases, with 16 bases between them. Germline V gene sequence: CDR1 MNHEY, CDR2 SVGAGI.

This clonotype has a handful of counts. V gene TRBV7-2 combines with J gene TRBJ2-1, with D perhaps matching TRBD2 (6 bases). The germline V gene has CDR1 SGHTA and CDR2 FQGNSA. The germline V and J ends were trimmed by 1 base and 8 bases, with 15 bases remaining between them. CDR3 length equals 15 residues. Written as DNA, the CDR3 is TGTGCCAGCAGCTTAGGCGGGGTTAAATTTGATGAGCAGTTCTTC. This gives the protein CASSLGGVKFDEQFF.

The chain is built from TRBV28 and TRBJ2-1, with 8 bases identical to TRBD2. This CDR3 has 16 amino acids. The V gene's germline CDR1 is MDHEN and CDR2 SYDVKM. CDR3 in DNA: TGTGCGGCGGACGGGAGGGCTAGCGGATATTACAATGAGCAGTTCTTC. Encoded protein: CAADGRASGYYNEQFF.

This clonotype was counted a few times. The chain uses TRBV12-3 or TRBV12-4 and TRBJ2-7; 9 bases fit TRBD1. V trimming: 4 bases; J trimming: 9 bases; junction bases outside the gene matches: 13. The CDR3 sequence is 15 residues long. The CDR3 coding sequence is TGTGCCAGCAGTTCCCCGGACAGGGGAGGTATCAGGCAGTACTTC. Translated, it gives CASSSPDRGGIRQYF.

CDR3 in DNA: TGCAGTGCCCCAGGGGGAACTAACTATGGCTACACCTTC. Amino acid sequence: CSAPGGTNYGYTF. The chain links TRBV20-1 to TRBJ1-2, with 7 bases aligning to TRBD1. This CDR3 is 13 amino acids long. Germline V gives CDR1 DFQATT, CDR2 SNEGSKA (reference sequence). The V and J ends lost 6 bases and 0 bases, in that order; junction bases with no gene match: 4.

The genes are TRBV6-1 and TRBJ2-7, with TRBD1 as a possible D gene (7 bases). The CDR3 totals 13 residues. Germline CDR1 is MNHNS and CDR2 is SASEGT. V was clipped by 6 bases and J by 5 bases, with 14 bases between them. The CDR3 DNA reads TGTGCCAGCAGCGATGGGGGGACAGACGAGCAGTACTTC. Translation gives CASSDGGTDEQYF.

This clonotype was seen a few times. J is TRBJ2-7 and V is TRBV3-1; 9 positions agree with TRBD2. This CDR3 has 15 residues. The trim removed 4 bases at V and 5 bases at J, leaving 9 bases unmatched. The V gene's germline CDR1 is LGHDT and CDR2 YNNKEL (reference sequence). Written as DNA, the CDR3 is TGTGCCAGCAGCCGAATGGCGGGAGGGCCCAACGAGCAGTACTTC. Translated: CASSRMAGGPNEQYF.

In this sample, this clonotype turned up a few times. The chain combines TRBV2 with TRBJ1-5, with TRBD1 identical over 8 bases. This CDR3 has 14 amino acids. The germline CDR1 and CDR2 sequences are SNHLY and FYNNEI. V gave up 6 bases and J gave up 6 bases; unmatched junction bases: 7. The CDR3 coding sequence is TGTGCCAGCAGGGTCGGACAGGGAACTCAGCCCCAGCATTTT. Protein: CASRVGQGTQPQHF. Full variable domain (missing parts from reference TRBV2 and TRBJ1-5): EPEVTQTPSHQVTQMGQEVILRCVPISNHLYFYWYRQILGQKVEFLVSFYNNEISEKSEIFDDQFSVERPDGSNFTLKIRSTKLEDSAMYFCASRVGQGTQPQHFGDGTRLSIL.